The 17 T cell receptor beta chains in this list originate from one sample, sequenced in a study of shared T cell receptors in the human thymus. The data were produced by immunoSEQ multiplex PCR, yet TCRdb's version contains in-frame clones alone and is incomplete. The sample comprises 640,000 or so clones, over 75% of which are singletons, and roughly 0.0087% rests with the top ten. This sample also belongs to another study, concerning human thymus T cells.

Sequenced sample: thymocytes. The receptors were sampled from a boy in the first two years of life with a congenital heart defect.

This clone was recorded once. This chain joins TRBV18 and TRBJ2-5; weak D call: TRBD2 (7 bases). This CDR3 is 15 amino acids long. Trimming shortened V by 6 bases and J by 1 base, and 15 bases separated the two germline ends. Germline CDR1 KGHSH, CDR2 LQKENI. Here the CDR3 DNA reads TGTGCCAGCTCCCGCGGGGGCCTAGGCCAAGAGACCCAGTACTTC. The encoded protein is CASSRGGLGQETQYF.

This chain connects TRBV4-3 to TRBJ1-2; D is unclear. The germline V gene encodes CDR1 LGHNA and CDR2 YSLEER. This CDR3 has 16 residues. Between the trimmed V and J ends, which lost 0 bases and 2 bases, there was a span of 13 bases. The CDR3 here is CASSQDAGFTNYGYTF. As DNA, the CDR3 is TGCGCCAGCAGCCAAGATGCGGGTTTCACCAACTATGGCTACACCTTC.

The chain recombines TRBV9 with TRBJ2-2; tentatively, D is TRBD2 (6 bases). The V end was cut by 3 bases, the J end by 6 bases, with 9 bases between. Germline assignment: CDR1 SGDLS and CDR2 YYNGEE. The CDR3 loop spans 13 amino acids. The CDR3 is CASSDGGAGELFF. DNA of the CDR3: TGTGCCAGCAGCGACGGGGGAGCCGGGGAGCTGTTTTTT.

This sequence joins TRBV18 and TRBJ2-1; 10 positions match TRBD1. The CDR3 runs to 15 residues. V lost 3 bases, J lost 4 bases, and 3 bases stayed unmatched. From germline, CDR1 is KGHSH and CDR2 LQKENI. The DNA for the CDR3 is TGTGCCAGCTCACCGCGACAGGGGGCTTACAATGAGCAGTTCTTC. Translation gives CASSPRQGAYNEQFF.

The gene calls are TRBV4-3 and TRBJ2-1; maybe TRBD1 (6 bases). Trimming pared 0 bases from V and 7 bases from J, leaving 10 bases between. Germline CDR1 and CDR2: LGHNA and YSLEER. The CDR3 has 14 residues. CDR3 coding DNA: TGCGCCAGCAGCCAAGATACCAGGGGTAATGAGCAGTTCTTC. Residues: CASSQDTRGNEQFF.

V and J are TRBV25-1 and TRBJ1-2; D is ambiguous. Germline CDR1 reads MGHDK; CDR2 reads SYGVNS. The CDR3 extends over 13 amino acids. V shed 1 base and J shed 8 bases, with 11 bases lying between them. CDR3 bases: TGTGCCAGCAGTGAATCAGAGGGTAGCGGCTACACCTTC. It translates to CASSESEGSGYTF.

The chain combines TRBV5-1 with TRBJ2-1, with TRBD2 as a possible D gene (5 bases). Trimming left V 4 bases short and J 4 bases short, with 9 bases between. The CDR3 runs 13 residues. Looked up from germline, CDR1 is SGHRS and CDR2 is YFSETQ. Written as DNA, the CDR3 is TGCGCCAGCAGCGGGAGTGGTTACAATGAGCAGTTCTTC. It is translated as CASSGSGYNEQFF.

The chain combines TRBV5-6 with TRBJ2-7; a weak D match, TRBD2 (5 bases). Looked up from germline, CDR1 is SGHDT and CDR2 is YYEEEE. The CDR3 contains 14 residues. Trimming stripped 5 bases from V and 3 bases from J, with 15 bases between. CDR3: CASRAGPNYYEQYF. The CDR3 DNA sequence: TGTGCCAGCAGGGCGGGTCCAAATTACTACGAGCAGTACTTC.

The chain couples TRBV11-2 to TRBJ2-1, with 10 bases aligning to TRBD2. This CDR3 has 17 amino acids. The germline V gene encodes CDR1 SGHAT and CDR2 FQNNGV. V dropped 0 bases and J dropped 8; count of bases not matched to a gene: 10. CDR3 sequence reads: CASSLDRVSGRLDEQFF. CDR3 DNA sequence: TGTGCCAGCAGCTTAGATCGGGTTAGCGGGAGGTTGGATGAGCAGTTCTTC. The whole variable domain, filled in from reference TRBV11-2 and TRBJ2-1, reads EAGVAQSPRYKIIEKRQSVAFWCNPISGHATLYWYQQILGQGPKLLIQFQNNGVVDDSQLPKDRFSAERLKGVDSTLKIQPAKLEDSAVYLCASSLDRVSGRLDEQFFGPGTRLTVL.

The chain combines TRBV6-1 with TRBJ1-1, with 7 bases fitting TRBD1. Germline-derived CDR1 and CDR2 are MNHNS and SASEGT. The CDR3 runs to 12 residues. J gave up 6 bases and V 4 bases, and 2 bases lay outside the gene matches. Here the CDR3 DNA reads TGTGCCAGCAGTGGAGGGGGCCCTGAAGCTTTCTTT. Translated: CASSGGGPEAFF.

This clone was found once. J is TRBJ1-2 and V is TRBV6-5, with a weak D call TRBD1 (5 bases). This CDR3 contains 15 residues. Germline CDR1 is MNHEY and CDR2 is SVGAGI. Trimming left V 2 bases short and J 8 bases short, with 18 bases between. CDR3 amino acids: CASSYATEDDSGYTF. The CDR3 DNA follows: TGTGCCAGCAGTTACGCTACCGAGGATGACAGCGGCTACACCTTC.

The chain carries TRBV28 and TRBJ1-2; a possible D gene is TRBD1 (6 bases). Germline lookup yields CDR1 MDHEN and CDR2 SYDVKM. This CDR3 is built from 13 residues. The germline V and J ends were trimmed by 2 bases and 4 bases, with 8 bases remaining between them. This chain's CDR3 is CASSLGQPYGYTF. CDR3 DNA: TGTGCCAGCAGTTTAGGACAGCCCTATGGCTACACCTTC.

V is TRBV9 and J is TRBJ2-1; 14 bases match TRBD2. This CDR3 region has 18 residues. Per the germline V gene, CDR1 is SGDLS and CDR2 is YYNGEE. V lost 4 bases and J lost 9; bases outside the gene matches: 15. CDR3: CASSSHGTSGGGLGEQFF. In nucleotides, the CDR3 is TGTGCCAGCAGCTCCCACGGGACTAGCGGGGGAGGGTTGGGTGAGCAGTTCTTC. The full variable domain, in which reference TRBV9 and TRBJ2-1 provide the parts outside the CDR3, is DSGVTQTPKHLITATGQRVTLRCSPRSGDLSVYWYQQSLDQGLQFLIQYYNGEERAKGNILERFSAQQFPDLHSELNLSSLELGDSALYFCASSSHGTSGGGLGEQFFGPGTRLTVL.

J is TRBJ2-3 and V is TRBV7-6; 8 bases map to TRBD2. In germline, CDR1 is SGHVS, CDR2 FNYEAQ. The V gene end was trimmed by 5 bases and the J gene end by 3 bases; junction bases not matched to a gene: 13. CDR3 size: 17 residues. For the CDR3, the DNA is TGTGCCAGCAGCAGTACTAGCGGCCACCGAGGGACAGATACGCAGTATTTT. Translated, it gives CASSSTSGHRGTDTQYF.

The chain uses TRBV7-2 and TRBJ1-4; D remains ambiguous. V lost 4 bases and J lost 3, with 18 bases in between. From germline, CDR1 is SGHTA and CDR2 FQGNSA. The CDR3 has 17 amino acids. CDR3 in DNA: TGTGCCAGCAGCTCTGGAGGGCCACCCACTGCTAATGAAAAACTGTTTTTT. Translating gives CASSSGGPPTANEKLFF. The variable domain in full, with the rest retrieved from reference TRBV7-2 and TRBJ1-4, is GAGVSQSPSNKVTEKGKDVELRCDPISGHTALYWYRQSLGQGLEFLIYFQGNSAPDKSGLPSDRFSAERTGGSVSTLTIQRTQQEDSAVYLCASSSGGPPTANEKLFFGSGTQLSVL.

The chain has TRBV4-1 and TRBJ1-1; possibly TRBD1 for D (6 bases). The CDR3 consists of 16 residues. The V and J ends lost 4 bases and 6 bases respectively, with 21 bases between them. CDR1 and CDR2 (germline): MGHRA, YSYEKL. In DNA form, the CDR3 reads TGCGCCAGCAGCCTCCACGTGAGTAAGGGGACATCTGAAGCTTTCTTT. As protein: CASSLHVSKGTSEAFF.

The chain employs TRBV28 and TRBJ2-7; no definite D call. CDR1 is MDHEN and CDR2 is SYDVKM in the germline V gene. V gave up 2 bases and J gave up 6 bases, with 8 bases separating them. CDR3 length: 12 residues. CDR3 residues: CASSLRSAEQYF. CDR3 sequence (DNA): TGTGCCAGCAGTTTACGGTCTGCCGAGCAGTACTTC.